These T cell receptor beta chains were read from a single sample in a study of blood T cell repertoires in COVID-19. Produced via immunoSEQ multiplex PCR; TCRdb's table is partial and in-frame only. The sample consists of approximately 70,000 clones, about four fifths of them appearing once. The sequenced sample consisted of peripheral blood. Source of these receptors: a woman older than 75 with active or convalescent COVID-19. The CDR3 runs from the conserved cysteine through the conserved F or W. A D gene is named only where the DNA matches it firmly. Not every row has a clone size; where given, it reads once, few, many or a size class.

TRBJ2-6 | . | TRBV24-1 | TRBD1 | TGTGCCACCAGCCCGGGACAGAAGGCTTCTGGGGCCAACGTCCTGACTTTC | CATSPGQKASGANVLTF
TRBJ2-7 | . | TRBV30 | . | TGTGCCTCCATTAGCCGGAGCTCCTACGAGCAGTACTTC | CASISRSSYEQYF
TRBJ2-3 | once | TRBV7-6 | TRBD2 | TGTGCCAGCAGCACCAGACTAGCGGGAGAGGATACGCAGTATTTT | CASSTRLAGEDTQYF
TRBJ2-2 | few | TRBV5-1 | TRBD2 | TGCGCCAGCAGCTTGTCGCTACTAGCGGGGGGCACCGGGGAGCTGTTTTTT | CASSLSLLAGGTGELFF
TRBJ1-3 | once | TRBV6-5 | TRBD1 | TGTGCCAGCAGTTCTGGGACAGGGAGGAACACCATATATTTT | CASSSGTGRNTIYF
TRBJ2-1 | . | TRBV9 | TRBD2 | TGTGCCAGCAGCGTCACCCCGGGACTAGCACGCAATGAGCAGTTCTTC | CASSVTPGLARNEQFF
TRBJ2-1 | . | TRBV19 | TRBD1 | TGTGCCAGCGCCCTCCAGGGACAGGGGAGCAATGAGCAGTTCTTC | CASALQGQGSNEQFF
TRBJ2-7 | once | TRBV6-5 | TRBD2 | TGTGCCAGCACCCCTCTAGCGGGAGTTCCTTACGAGCAGTACTTC | CASTPLAGVPYEQYF
TRBJ1-2 | . | TRBV24-1 | . | TGTGCCACCAGTGACTCGGGACTGAGCTATGGCTACACCTTC | CATSDSGLSYGYTF
TRBJ2-7 | . | TRBV7-9 | TRBD2 | TGTGCCAGCAGCTTTTCTTTGAGCGGGAGGAACGAGCAGTACTTC | CASSFSLSGRNEQYF
TRBJ2-2 | . | TRBV7-2 | TRBD2 | TGTGCCAGCAGCACCCCGGGACTAGCGGAGAACACCGGGGAGCTGTTTTTT | CASSTPGLAENTGELFF
TRBJ2-1 | . | TRBV5-1 | TRBD1 | TGCGCCAGCAGCTTGGAGGGACAGGTCTACAATGAGCAGTTCTTC | CASSLEGQVYNEQFF
TRBJ1-5 | . | TRBV5-1 | . | TGCGCCAGCAGCTTGGCAGGGGAGGGGTCTCAGCCCCAGCATTTT | CASSLAGEGSQPQHF
TRBJ1-2 | . | TRBV10-1 | TRBD1 | TGCGCCAGCAGTAGGGACAGGGGATTTGGCTACACCTTC | CASSRDRGFGYTF
TRBJ2-2 | . | TRBV10-2 | . | TGCGCCAGCAGCAGAGGGACCGGGGAGCTGTTTTTT | CASSRGTGELFF
TRBJ1-4 | . | TRBV9 | . | TGTGCCAGCAGCGCGCGGCTTGAGCCTGAAAAACTGTTTTTT | CASSARLEPEKLFF
TRBJ2-2 | . | TRBV5-4 | . | TGTGCCAGCAGCTTGGTATACACCGGGGAGCTGTTTTTT | CASSLVYTGELFF
TRBJ2-1 | . | TRBV5-1 | . | TGCGCCAGCAGCTTGGATCCAGGCAGCAATGAGCAGTTCTTC | CASSLDPGSNEQFF
TRBJ2-4 | . | TRBV28 | TRBD1 | TGTGCCAGCAGTTTACCGGGACAGGGTGACATTCAGTACTTC | CASSLPGQGDIQYF
TRBJ1-2 | once | TRBV27 | TRBD1 | TGTGCCAGCAGTACGAGACAGGGATTGGGCTACACCTTC | CASSTRQGLGYTF
TRBJ2-1 | . | TRBV5-1 | . | TGCGCCAGCAGCGTAAGCCACCTCAATGAGCAGTTCTTC | CASSVSHLNEQFF
TRBJ2-2 | . | TRBV4-1 | TRBD2 | TGCGCCAGCAGCTATCGACTAGCGGGGGGGACCGGGGAGCTGTTTTTT | CASSYRLAGGTGELFF
TRBJ2-1 | few | TRBV24-1 | . | TGTGCCACCAGTGACGAACAGGGGCAGGCGGGAGGCTCATACAATGAGCAGTTCTTC | CATSDEQGQAGGSYNEQFF
TRBJ2-7 | few | TRBV3-1/TRBV3-2 | . | TGTGCCAGCAGCGTCCGGGACTCCTACGAGCAGTACTTC | CASSVRDSYEQYF
TRBJ1-1 | . | TRBV6-2/TRBV6-3 | . | TGTGCCAGCAGTTACAGAACAGGAAACACTGAAGCTTTCTTT | CASSYRTGNTEAFF
TRBJ2-7 | . | TRBV6-5 | . | TGTGCCAGCAGTAGCCCAGGGAGGTACGAGCAGTACTTC | CASSSPGRYEQYF
TRBJ2-5 | . | TRBV9 | . | TGTGCCAGCAGCGTAGATCAGTTTGAGACCCAGTACTTC | CASSVDQFETQYF
TRBJ2-5 | . | TRBV12-3/TRBV12-4 | . | TGTGCCAGCAGTTTGGGGGAGGGGACACCCCAGTACTTC | CASSLGEGTPQYF
TRBJ2-7 | . | TRBV5-1 | TRBD2 | TGCGCCAGCAGCTCGAGACTAGCGGTCTCGAACGAGCAGTACTTC | CASSSRLAVSNEQYF
TRBJ1-4 | . | TRBV7-2 | . | TGTGCCAGCAGCTCCCGCGCAACTAATGAAAAACTGTTTTTT | CASSSRATNEKLFF
TRBJ2-7 | . | TRBV5-1 | TRBD2 | TGCGCCAGCAGCTTGGAACCAGGGACTAACGAGCAGTACTTC | CASSLEPGTNEQYF
TRBJ1-2 | . | TRBV5-5 | . | TGTGCCAGCAGCTTCCTCGAGGACTATGGCTACACCTTC | CASSFLEDYGYTF
TRBJ1-6 | . | TRBV5-3 | TRBD1 | TGTGCCAGAAGAGGTACTTCGCCGGGACAGGGGGTTGGTTGTCATGATTCACCCCTCCACTTT | CARRGTSPGQGVGCHDSPLHF
TRBJ2-3 | . | TRBV18 | . | TGTGCCAGCTCGGACCTACTACAGGGCCCAGATACGCAGTATTTT | CASSDLLQGPDTQYF
TRBJ1-3 | . | TRBV18 | . | TGTGCCAGCTCACCTTACACCGGGTCTGGAAACACCATATATTTT | CASSPYTGSGNTIYF
TRBJ2-7 | . | TRBV30 | TRBD1 | TGTGCCGGCACCCTGGACAGGATCTACGAGCAGTACTTC | CAGTLDRIYEQYF
TRBJ2-7 | . | TRBV6-1 | . | TGTGCCAGCAGTGAAGCTGGTCGGTTCCCCAACGAGCAGTACTTC | CASSEAGRFPNEQYF
TRBJ2-7 | once | TRBV2 | . | TGTGCCAACCTTAGGGGCCGAGAGGAGCAGTACTTC | CANLRGREEQYF
TRBJ1-2 | few | TRBV7-9 | . | TGTGCCAGCAGCGCCACAGGGAATGGCTACACCTTC | CASSATGNGYTF
TRBJ2-5 | . | TRBV9 | TRBD2 | TGTGCCAGCAGCCCCGGACTAGCGGGAGGTTCCCAAGAGACCCAGTACTTC | CASSPGLAGGSQETQYF
TRBJ2-2 | few | TRBV7-2 | TRBD2 | TGTGCCAGCAGGCGTGGGGGAGGGACGAACACCGGGGAGCTGTTTTTT | CASRRGGGTNTGELFF
TRBJ1-4 | once | TRBV27 | TRBD1 | TGTGCCAGCCTGGGACAGGGCAAAAAACTGTTTTTT | CASLGQGKKLFF
TRBJ2-7 | . | TRBV5-1 | . | TGCGCCAGCAGCTTTCGTTTTCCCTCCTACGAGCAGTACTTC | CASSFRFPSYEQYF
TRBJ1-2 | . | TRBV29-1 | . | TGCAGCGTGACAGTAAACTATGGCTACACCTTC | CSVTVNYGYTF
TRBJ2-1 | . | TRBV30 | . | TGTGCCGCGCGCCGGGGGGCGATCTCCTACAATGAGCAGTTCTTC | CAARRGAISYNEQFF
TRBJ2-2 | . | TRBV7-9 | . | TGTGCCAGCAGCTCTGGAGGGAACGCGAACACCGGGGAGCTGTTTTTT | CASSSGGNANTGELFF
TRBJ1-1 | . | TRBV5-4 | . | TGTGCCAGCAGCTTGGATTCAGGTATGGGGAACACTGAAGCTTTCTTT | CASSLDSGMGNTEAFF
TRBJ2-7 | once | TRBV7-9 | . | TGTGCCAGCAGCCCACTCTACGAGCAGTACTTC | CASSPLYEQYF
TRBJ2-1 | few | TRBV29-1 | . | TGCAGCGTTGAATCTCAGGCGCCCCTCTGGCGATACAATGAGCAGTTCTTC | CSVESQAPLWRYNEQFF
TRBJ2-6 | few | TRBV7-8 | TRBD1 | TGTGCCAGCAGCTCACCGGGACAGGGGGCCGGGGCCAACGTCCTGACTTTC | CASSSPGQGAGANVLTF
TRBJ2-7 | once | TRBV19 | . | TGTGCCAGTAGTAAGCAGCGAGGACACTACGAGCAGTACTTC | CASSKQRGHYEQYF
TRBJ2-7 | . | TRBV14 | . | TGTGCCAGCAGCCAAGAGATAACTTACAGATCCTACGAGCAGTACTTC | CASSQEITYRSYEQYF
TRBJ2-1 | . | TRBV9 | TRBD2 | TGTGCCAGCAGCGTAGGTCCAGGCGGGGGGACCTACAATGAGCAGTTCTTC | CASSVGPGGGTYNEQFF
TRBJ2-2 | . | TRBV5-1 | TRBD2 | TGCGCCAGCAGATTAACTAGCGCGGAAACCGGGGAGCTGTTTTTT | CASRLTSAETGELFF
TRBJ1-6 | few | TRBV5-6 | TRBD1 | TGTGCCAGCAGCTTTTGGGGACAGGGACCTTACTATAATTCACCCCTCCACTTT | CASSFWGQGPYYNSPLHF